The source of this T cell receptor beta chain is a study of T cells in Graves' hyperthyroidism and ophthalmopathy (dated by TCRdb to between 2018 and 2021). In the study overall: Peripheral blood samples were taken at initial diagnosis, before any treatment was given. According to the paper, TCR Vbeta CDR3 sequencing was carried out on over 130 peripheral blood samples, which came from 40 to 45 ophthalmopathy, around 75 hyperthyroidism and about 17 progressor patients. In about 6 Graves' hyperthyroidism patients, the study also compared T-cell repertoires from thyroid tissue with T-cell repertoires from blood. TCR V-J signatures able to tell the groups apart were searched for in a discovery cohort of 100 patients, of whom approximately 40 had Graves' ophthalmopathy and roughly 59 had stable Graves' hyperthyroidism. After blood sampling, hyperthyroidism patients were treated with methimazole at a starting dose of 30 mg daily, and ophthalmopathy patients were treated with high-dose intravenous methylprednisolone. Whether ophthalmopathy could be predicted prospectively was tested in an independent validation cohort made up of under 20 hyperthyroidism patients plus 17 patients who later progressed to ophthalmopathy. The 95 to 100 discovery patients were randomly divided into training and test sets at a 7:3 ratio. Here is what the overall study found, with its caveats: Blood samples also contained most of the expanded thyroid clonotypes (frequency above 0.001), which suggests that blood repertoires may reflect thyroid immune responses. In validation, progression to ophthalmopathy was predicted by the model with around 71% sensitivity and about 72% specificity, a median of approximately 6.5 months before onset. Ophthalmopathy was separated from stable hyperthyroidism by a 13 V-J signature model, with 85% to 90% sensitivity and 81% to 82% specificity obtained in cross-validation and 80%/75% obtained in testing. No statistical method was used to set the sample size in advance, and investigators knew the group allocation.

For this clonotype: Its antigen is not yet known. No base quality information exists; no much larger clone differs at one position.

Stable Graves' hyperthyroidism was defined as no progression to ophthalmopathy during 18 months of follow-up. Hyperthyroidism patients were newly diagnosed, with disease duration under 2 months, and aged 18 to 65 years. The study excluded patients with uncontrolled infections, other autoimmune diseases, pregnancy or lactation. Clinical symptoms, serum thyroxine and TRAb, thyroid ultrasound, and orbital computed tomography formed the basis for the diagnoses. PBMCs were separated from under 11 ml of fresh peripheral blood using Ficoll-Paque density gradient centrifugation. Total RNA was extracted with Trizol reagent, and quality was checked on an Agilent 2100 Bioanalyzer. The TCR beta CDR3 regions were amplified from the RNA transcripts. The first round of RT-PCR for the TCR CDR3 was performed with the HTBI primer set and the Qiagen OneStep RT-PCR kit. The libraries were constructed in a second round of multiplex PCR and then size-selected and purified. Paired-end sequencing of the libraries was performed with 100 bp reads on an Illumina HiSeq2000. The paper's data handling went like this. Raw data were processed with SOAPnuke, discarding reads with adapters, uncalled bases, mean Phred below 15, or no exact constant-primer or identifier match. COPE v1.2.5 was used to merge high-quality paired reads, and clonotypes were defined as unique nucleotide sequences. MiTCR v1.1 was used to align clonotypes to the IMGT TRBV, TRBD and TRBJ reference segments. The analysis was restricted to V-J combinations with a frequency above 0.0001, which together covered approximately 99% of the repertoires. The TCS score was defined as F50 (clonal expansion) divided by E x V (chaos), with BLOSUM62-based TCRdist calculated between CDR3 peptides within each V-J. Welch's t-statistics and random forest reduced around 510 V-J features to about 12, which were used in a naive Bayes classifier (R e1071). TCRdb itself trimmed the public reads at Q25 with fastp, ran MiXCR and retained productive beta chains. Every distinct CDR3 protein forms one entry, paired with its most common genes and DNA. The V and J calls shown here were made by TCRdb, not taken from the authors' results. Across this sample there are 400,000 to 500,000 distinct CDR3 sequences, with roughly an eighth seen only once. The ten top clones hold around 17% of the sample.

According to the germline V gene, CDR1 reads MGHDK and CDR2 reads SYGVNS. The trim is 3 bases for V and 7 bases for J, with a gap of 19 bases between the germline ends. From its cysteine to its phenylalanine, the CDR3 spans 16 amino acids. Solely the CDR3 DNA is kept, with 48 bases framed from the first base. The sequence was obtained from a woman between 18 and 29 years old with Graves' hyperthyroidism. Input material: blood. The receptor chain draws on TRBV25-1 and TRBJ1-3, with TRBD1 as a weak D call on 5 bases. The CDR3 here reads CASSDSRQGRWNTIYF. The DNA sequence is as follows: TGTGCCAGCAGTGATTCCCGGCAGGGCCGGTGGAACACCATATATTTT.